The T cell receptor beta chain under discussion was sequenced for a study of technical replicates of blood from several donors (dated by TCRdb to about 2017). The CDR3 starts with the cysteine, ends with the phenylalanine, and has 14 residues. Just CDR3 DNA is preserved here, 42 bases in frame from base 1. The V end gives up 2 bases and the J end 7 bases, leaving 5 bases in the junction not matched to a gene. CDR1 and CDR2 are drawn from the germline V gene: SGHRS, YFSETQ. Libraries were made using the immunoSEQ multiplex PCR assay. What TCRdb holds here is the immuneACCESS table cut down to in-frame rearrangements. Part of the clones is not present; checked against another copy, under half of the missing clones reflect an unresolved V gene, and the others are unexplained. The sample table records 80,000 to 100,000 clones; 92% of these occur just once. Of the sample, 0.27% is held by the ten largest clones.

In regard to this clone: Its binding antigen is unknown. Base qualities are missing; no much larger clone stands one base away.

Material: T cells isolated from PBMCs. Rearrangement joined TRBV5-1 to TRBJ2-2, and TRBD1 matches 7 of the central bases. This TCR was sampled from a human donor in good health. This receptor has the CDR3 CASSFTGEGGELFF. The nucleotide sequence reads as follows: TGCGCCAGCAGCTTTACAGGGGAAGGCGGGGAGCTGTTTTTT.